This T cell receptor (beta chain) emerged from a study of cytomegalovirus exposure and HLA in healthy donors. 13 Jbeta primers and 60 Vbeta primers were used for the PCR. Clones were sequenced by immunoSEQ multiplex PCR, and TCRdb holds only the in-frame ones, with some missing. The table shows 150,000 to 200,000 clones, with roughly 85% occurring only once. A word on this clone: The antigen is undetermined.

General observations from the study: According to the study, about 180 TCR beta chains were cytomegalovirus-associated. Per a prior analysis, the majority of TCR beta V segments were productive roughly 90% or roughly 30% of the time.

Trimming stripped 1 base from V and 10 bases from J, with 17 bases between. This CDR3 spans 15 amino acids. CDR1 is LGHNA, CDR2 YNFKEQ, per germline. The chain uses TRBV4-2 and TRBJ2-1; D possibly corresponds to TRBD1 (6 bases). Sample: PBMCs. The source of this sequence is a man aged 25 to 40 in good health and CMV-seropositive. Here the CDR3 reads CASSQVGDTYGEQFF. The CDR3 nucleotides read TGTGCCAGCAGCCAAGTAGGGGACACGTATGGAGAGCAGTTCTTC.